The T cell receptor (beta chain) described here comes from a study of blood T cell repertoires in COVID-19. Study-level background: There were acute and convalescent COVID-19 samples, and they came from the United States, Italy and Spain. Nucleic acid was either cDNA or gDNA, and it came from T cells, B-cell-depleted T cells, or PBMCs.

Authors' data handling: The assay estimated nucleated cells by amplifying reference gene primers. The protocol was immunoSEQ multiplex PCR, while the TCRdb copy is restricted to in-frame clones and leaves out a portion. That table supplies the V and J calls and clone size; D and trimming were determined from the DNA. The sample yields approximately 150,000 clones, roughly 86% seen once. CDR1 and CDR2 (germline): MNHEY, SVGAGI. The CDR3 is 12 residues long. V was cut by 6 bases and J by 10 bases, with 15 bases left in between. Sequencing was carried out using peripheral blood. The J gene is TRBJ1-1, the V gene TRBV6-5; a possible D gene is TRBD1 (5 bases). This TCR was recovered from a woman aged 60-70 years with acute or convalescent COVID-19. The DNA of the CDR3 is TGTGCCAGCAGCTCTACACGGAGGGGAGCTTTCTTT. This codes for CASSSTRRGAFF.